The T cell receptor (beta chain) under discussion was sequenced for a study of OX40 agonist ivuxolimab in advanced cancers. Some clones are missing from TCRdb's copy, which holds only in-frame ones; the method was immunoSEQ multiplex PCR. The sample has some 83,000 clones; approximately 84% are singletons. V lost 6 bases, J lost 4 bases, and 17 bases lay in between. The CDR3 length is 15 residues. Germline V CDR1 and CDR2: SGHTA, FQGTGA. Details on this clone: Its antigen is currently unknown.

With autoimmune disease history or systemic immunosuppression, patients were excluded. Study-level results: The antigens recognized by the expanded peripheral T cells, that is their antigen specificity, were not determined.

The starting material was CD4+ or CD8+ T cells sorted from blood, obtained in a trial of the OX40 agonist ivuxolimab. This receptor was obtained from an adult with an advanced solid tumor such as melanoma, head and neck, liver or kidney cancer. The chain is built from TRBV7-3 and TRBJ2-3, with no clear D. The CDR3 loop is CASSLWADRSDTQYF. CDR3 sequence (DNA): TGTGCCAGCAGTTTATGGGCGGATCGTTCAGATACGCAGTATTTT.